This TCR beta chain was observed in a study of PD-1 blockade in classical Hodgkin lymphoma. Study-level points and caveats: Newly diagnosed patients had diversity similar to the baseline diversity of complete responders.

As concerns this clone: Its antigen is as yet unknown.

The CDR3 spans 16 residues. Trimming took 2 bases from V and 0 from J, leaving 8 bases between them. In germline, CDR1 is MNHEY, CDR2 SVGAGI. Libraries were prepared by immunoSEQ multiplex PCR; TCRdb keeps only in-frame clonotypes and omits some of them. The sample holds some 53,000 clones; about 89% are singletons and the top ten take approximately 7%. Time point reported: cycle 4 day 1 (C4D1), after 5 to 7 weeks of nivolumab. Every patient experienced relapse after autologous stem cell transplantation, and brentuximab vedotin exposure varied. This material consisted of peripheral blood mononuclear cells (PBMCs), taken before the fourth cycle of nivolumab. The TCR sequence derives from a human donor with classical Hodgkin lymphoma. The chain carries TRBV6-5 and TRBJ1-6, with D unresolved. DNA of the CDR3: TGTGCCAGCAGTTACGAGGTTCCCTCCTATAATTCACCCCTCCACTTT. This translates into CASSYEVPSYNSPLHF.